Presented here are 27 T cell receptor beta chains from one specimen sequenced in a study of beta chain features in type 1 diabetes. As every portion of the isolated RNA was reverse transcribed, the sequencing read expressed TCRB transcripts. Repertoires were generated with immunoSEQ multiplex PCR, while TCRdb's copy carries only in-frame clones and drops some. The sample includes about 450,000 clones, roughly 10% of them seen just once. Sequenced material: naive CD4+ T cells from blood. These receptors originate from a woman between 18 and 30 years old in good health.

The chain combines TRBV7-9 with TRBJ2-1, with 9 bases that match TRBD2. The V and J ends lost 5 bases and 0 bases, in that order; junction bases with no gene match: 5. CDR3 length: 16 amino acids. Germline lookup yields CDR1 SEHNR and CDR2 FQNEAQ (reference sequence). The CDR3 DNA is TGTGCCAGCAGCCCTCTAGCGGGGAGCTCCTACAATGAGCAGTTCTTC. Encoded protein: CASSPLAGSSYNEQFF.

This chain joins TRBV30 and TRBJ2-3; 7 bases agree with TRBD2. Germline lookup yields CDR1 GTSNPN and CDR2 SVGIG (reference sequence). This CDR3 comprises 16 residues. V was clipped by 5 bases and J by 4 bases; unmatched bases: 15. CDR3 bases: TGTGCCTGGGATCCCGGATCGTCTAGCGGTCCAGATACGCAGTATTTT. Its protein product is CAWDPGSSSGPDTQYF.

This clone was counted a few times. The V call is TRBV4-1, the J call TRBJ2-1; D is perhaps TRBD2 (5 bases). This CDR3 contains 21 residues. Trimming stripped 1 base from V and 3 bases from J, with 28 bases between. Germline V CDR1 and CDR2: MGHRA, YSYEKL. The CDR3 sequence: CASSQVLASSRLSEIYNEQFF. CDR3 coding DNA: TGCGCCAGCAGCCAAGTCTTGGCTAGCTCCCGACTCAGCGAAATCTACAATGAGCAGTTCTTC.

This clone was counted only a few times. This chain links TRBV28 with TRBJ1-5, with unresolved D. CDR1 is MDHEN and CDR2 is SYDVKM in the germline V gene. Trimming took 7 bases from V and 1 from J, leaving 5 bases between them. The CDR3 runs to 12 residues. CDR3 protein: CASTESNQPQHF. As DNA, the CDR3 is TGTGCCAGCACAGAGAGCAATCAGCCCCAGCATTTT. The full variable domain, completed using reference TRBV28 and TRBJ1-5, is DVKVTQSSRYLVKRTGEKVFLECVQDMDHENMFWYRQDPGLGLRLIYFSYDVKMKEKGDIPEGYSVSREKKERFSLILESASTNQTSMYLCASTESNQPQHFGDGTRLSIL.

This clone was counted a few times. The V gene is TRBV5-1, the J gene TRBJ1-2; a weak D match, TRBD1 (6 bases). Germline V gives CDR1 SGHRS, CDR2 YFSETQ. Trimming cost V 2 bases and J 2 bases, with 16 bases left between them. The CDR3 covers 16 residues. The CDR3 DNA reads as TGCGCCAGCAGCTTCCAACAGGGCCACCGGAACTATGGCTACACCTTC. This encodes CASSFQQGHRNYGYTF.

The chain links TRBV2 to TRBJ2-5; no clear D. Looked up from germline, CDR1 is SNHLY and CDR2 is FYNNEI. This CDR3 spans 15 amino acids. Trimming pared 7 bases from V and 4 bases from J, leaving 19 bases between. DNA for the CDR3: TGTGCCAGCACTAAAACTCACGACTGGGCAGAGACCCAGTACTTC. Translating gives CASTKTHDWAETQYF.

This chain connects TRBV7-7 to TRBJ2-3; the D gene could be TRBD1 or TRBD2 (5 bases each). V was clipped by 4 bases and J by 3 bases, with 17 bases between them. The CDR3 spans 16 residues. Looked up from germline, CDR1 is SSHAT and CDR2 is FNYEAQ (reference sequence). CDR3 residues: CASSSPPGLGTDTQYF. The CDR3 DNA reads TGTGCCAGCAGCTCCCCTCCGGGGCTGGGGACAGATACGCAGTATTTT. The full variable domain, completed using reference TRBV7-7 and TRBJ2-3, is GAGVSQSPRYKVTKRGQDVTLRCDPISSHATLYWYQQALGQGPEFLTYFNYEAQPDKSGLPSDRFSAERPEGSISTLTIQRTEQRDSAMYRCASSSPPGLGTDTQYFGPGTRLTVL.

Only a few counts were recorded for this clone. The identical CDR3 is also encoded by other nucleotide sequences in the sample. The CDR3 DNA reads as TGCAGCGTACAACAGGGGGCTGGGGAGACCCAGTACTTC. Protein sequence: CSVQQGAGETQYF. This chain uses TRBV29-1 with TRBJ2-5, with 9 nucleotides matching TRBD1. Trimming cost V 6 bases and J 5 bases; bases outside gene matches: 7. CDR3 size: 13 residues. Germline CDR1 reads SQVTM; CDR2 reads ANQGSEA. Full variable domain (rest looked up from reference TRBV29-1 and TRBJ2-5): SAVISQKPSRDICQRGTSLTIQCQVDSQVTMMFWYRQQPGQSLTLIATANQGSEATYESGFVIDKFPISRPNLTFSTLTVSNMSPEDSSIYLCSVQQGAGETQYFGPGTRLLVL.

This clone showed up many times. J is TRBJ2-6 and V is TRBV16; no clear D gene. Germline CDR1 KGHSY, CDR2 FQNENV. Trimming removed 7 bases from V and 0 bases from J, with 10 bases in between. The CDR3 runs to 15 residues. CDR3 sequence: CASMLQLSGANVLTF. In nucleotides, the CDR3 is TGTGCCAGCATGCTACAACTCTCTGGGGCCAACGTCCTGACTTTC. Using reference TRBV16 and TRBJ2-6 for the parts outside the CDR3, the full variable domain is GEEVAQTPKHLVRGEGQKAKLYCAPIKGHSYVFWYQQVLKNEFKFLISFQNENVFDETGMPKERFSAKCLPNSPCSLEIQATKLEDSAVYFCASMLQLSGANVLTFGAGSRLTVL.

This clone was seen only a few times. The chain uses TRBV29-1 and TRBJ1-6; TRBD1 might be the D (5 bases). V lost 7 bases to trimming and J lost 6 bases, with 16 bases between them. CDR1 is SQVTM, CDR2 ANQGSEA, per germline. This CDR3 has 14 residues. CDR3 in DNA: TGCAGCGCCCGGGGCGGTGGGATTAATTCACCCCTCCACTTT. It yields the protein CSARGGGINSPLHF.

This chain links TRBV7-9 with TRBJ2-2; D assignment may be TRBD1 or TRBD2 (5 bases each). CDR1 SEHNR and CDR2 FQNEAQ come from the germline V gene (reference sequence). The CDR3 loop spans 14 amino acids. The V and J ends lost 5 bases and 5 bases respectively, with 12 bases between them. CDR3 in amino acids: CASSRGQITGELFF. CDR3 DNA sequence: TGTGCCAGCAGCCGGGGCCAGATTACCGGGGAGCTGTTTTTT.

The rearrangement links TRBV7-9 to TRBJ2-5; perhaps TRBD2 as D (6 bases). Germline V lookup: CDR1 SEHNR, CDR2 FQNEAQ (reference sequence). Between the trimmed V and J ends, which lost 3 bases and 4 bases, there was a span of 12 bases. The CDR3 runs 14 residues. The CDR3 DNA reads TGTGCCAGCAGCTTCAAATCCGGGGGAGAGACCCAGTACTTC. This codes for CASSFKSGGETQYF. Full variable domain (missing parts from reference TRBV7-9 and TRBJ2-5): DTGVSQNPRHKITKRGQNVTFRCDPISEHNRLYWYRQTLGQGPEFLTYFQNEAQLEKSRLLSDRFSAERPKGSFSTLEIQRTEQGDSAMYLCASSFKSGGETQYFGPGTRLLVL.

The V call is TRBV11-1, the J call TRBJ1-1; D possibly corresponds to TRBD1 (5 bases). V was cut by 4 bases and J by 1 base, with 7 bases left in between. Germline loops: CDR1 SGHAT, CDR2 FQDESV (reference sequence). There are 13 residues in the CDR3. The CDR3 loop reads CASSSDTNTEAFF. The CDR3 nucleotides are TGTGCCAGCAGCTCGGACACGAACACTGAAGCTTTCTTT.

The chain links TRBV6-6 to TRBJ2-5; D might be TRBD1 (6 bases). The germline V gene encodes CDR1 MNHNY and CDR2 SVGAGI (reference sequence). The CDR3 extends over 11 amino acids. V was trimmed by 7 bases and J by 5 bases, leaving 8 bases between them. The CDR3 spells CASKTGETQYF. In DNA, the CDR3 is TGTGCCAGCAAAACAGGGGAGACCCAGTACTTC.

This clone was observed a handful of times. Here the CDR3 reads CASSPGLAGGYEQYF. The CDR3 region has the DNA TGTGCCAGCAGCCCGGGACTAGCGGGAGGGTACGAGCAGTACTTC. This chain connects TRBV5-4 to TRBJ2-7, with 16 bases identical to TRBD2. Germline-derived CDR1 and CDR2 are SGHNT and YYREEE (reference sequence). The CDR3 covers 15 residues. V dropped 4 bases and J dropped 4; count of bases not matched to a gene: 2.

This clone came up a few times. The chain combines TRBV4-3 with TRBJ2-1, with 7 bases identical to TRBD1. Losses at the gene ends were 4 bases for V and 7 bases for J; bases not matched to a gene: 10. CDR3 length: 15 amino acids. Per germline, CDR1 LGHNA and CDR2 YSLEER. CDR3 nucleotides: TGCGCCAGCAGCCTTAGACCGGGACAGTATAATGAGCAGTTCTTC. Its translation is CASSLRPGQYNEQFF.

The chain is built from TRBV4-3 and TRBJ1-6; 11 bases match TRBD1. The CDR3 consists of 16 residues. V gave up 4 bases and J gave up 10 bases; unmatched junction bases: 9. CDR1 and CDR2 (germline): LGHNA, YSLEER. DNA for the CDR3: TGCGCCAGCAGCCTTACCGGACAGGGGGCGAGGTCACCCCTCCACTTT. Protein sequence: CASSLTGQGARSPLHF.

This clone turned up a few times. DNA for the CDR3: TGCGCCAGCAGCTTGCCCAACAGGGGAACGGGAAACATTCAGTACTTC. Translated, it gives CASSLPNRGTGNIQYF. The chain joins TRBV5-1 to TRBJ2-4; 7 nucleotides match TRBD1. The junction had 10 bases not matched to a gene; V was cut back by 1 base and J by 6 bases. Germline values: CDR1 SGHRS, CDR2 YFSETQ. CDR3 length equals 16 residues.

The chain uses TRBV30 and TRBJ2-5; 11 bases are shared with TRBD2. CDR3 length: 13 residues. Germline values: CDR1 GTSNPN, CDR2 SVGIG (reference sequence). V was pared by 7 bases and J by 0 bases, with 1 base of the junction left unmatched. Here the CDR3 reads CALAGGYQETQYF. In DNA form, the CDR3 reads TGTGCCTTAGCGGGAGGGTACCAAGAGACCCAGTACTTC.

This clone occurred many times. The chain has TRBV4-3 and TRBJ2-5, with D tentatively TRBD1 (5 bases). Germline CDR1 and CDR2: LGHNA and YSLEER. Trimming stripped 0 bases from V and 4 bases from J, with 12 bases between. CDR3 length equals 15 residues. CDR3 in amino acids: CASSQDHRPGETQYF. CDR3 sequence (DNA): TGCGCCAGCAGCCAAGATCACAGGCCGGGAGAGACCCAGTACTTC.

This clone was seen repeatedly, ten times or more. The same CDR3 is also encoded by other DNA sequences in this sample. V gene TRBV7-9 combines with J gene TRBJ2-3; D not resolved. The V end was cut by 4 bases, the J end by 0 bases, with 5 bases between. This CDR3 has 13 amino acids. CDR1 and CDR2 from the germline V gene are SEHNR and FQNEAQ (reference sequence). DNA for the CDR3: TGTGCCAGCAGCTCGACTAGCACAGATACGCAGTATTTT. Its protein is CASSSTSTDTQYF.

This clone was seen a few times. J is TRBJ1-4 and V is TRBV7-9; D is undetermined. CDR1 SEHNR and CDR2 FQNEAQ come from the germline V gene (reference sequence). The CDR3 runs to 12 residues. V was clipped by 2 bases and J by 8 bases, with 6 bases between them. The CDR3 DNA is TGTGCCAGCAGCTTAAGTGAAGAAAAACTGTTTTTT. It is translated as CASSLSEEKLFF.

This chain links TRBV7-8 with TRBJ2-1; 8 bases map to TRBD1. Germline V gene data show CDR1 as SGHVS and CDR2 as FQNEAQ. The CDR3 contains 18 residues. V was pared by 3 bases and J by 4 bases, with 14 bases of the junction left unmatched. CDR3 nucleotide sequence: TGTGCCAGCAGCTTGCGGGACAGGTCCCAACTTTCATACAATGAGCAGTTCTTC. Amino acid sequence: CASSLRDRSQLSYNEQFF.

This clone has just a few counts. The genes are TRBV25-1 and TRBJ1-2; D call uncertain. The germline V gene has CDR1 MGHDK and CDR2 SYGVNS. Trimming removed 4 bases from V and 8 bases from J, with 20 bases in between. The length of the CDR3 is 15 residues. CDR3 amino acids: CASSGIVAGVVGYTF. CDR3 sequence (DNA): TGTGCCAGCAGTGGGATAGTCGCCGGGGTGGTCGGCTACACCTTC.

Here the CDR3 DNA reads TGCGCCAGCAGCCAAGATCCCCCGGGTGAGCAGTTCTTC. Its protein is CASSQDPPGEQFF. The rearrangement links TRBV4-3 to TRBJ2-1; D is unresolved. The CDR3 has 13 amino acids. CDR1 is LGHNA, CDR2 YSLEER, per germline. Deletions cut 0 bases from V and 9 bases from J, with 9 bases between.

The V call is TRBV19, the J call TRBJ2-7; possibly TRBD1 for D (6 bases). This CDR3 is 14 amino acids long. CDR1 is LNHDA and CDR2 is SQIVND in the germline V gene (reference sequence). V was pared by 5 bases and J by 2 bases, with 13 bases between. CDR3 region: CASSFPGHTYEQYF. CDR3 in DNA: TGTGCCAGTAGTTTCCCGGGACACACCTACGAGCAGTACTTC.

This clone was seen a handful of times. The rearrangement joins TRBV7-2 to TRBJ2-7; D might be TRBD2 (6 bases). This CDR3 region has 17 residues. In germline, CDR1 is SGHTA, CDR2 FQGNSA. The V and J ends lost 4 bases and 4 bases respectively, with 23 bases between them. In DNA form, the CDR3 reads TGTGCCAGCAGCTCCAACACGTGGAGGGGAGAGGGGTACGAGCAGTACTTC. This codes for CASSSNTWRGEGYEQYF. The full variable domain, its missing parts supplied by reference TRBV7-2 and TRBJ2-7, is GAGVSQSPSNKVTEKGKDVELRCDPISGHTALYWYRQSLGQGLEFLIYFQGNSAPDKSGLPSDRFSAERTGGSVSTLTIQRTQQEDSAVYLCASSSNTWRGEGYEQYFGPGTRLTVT.